The clone carrying this TCR beta chain came up many times. Its antigen remains unidentified. This entry belongs to a study of human T cells and chemical hapten exposure. Study details: The patch tests put 0.01% DPC on the skin of the upper back and were read 6 days later.

Specified time point: pre-sensitization, week 0. The treatment: therapeutic diphenylcyclopropenone sensitization with weekly scalp DPC. Individual cDNA molecules (in the library) carried attached unique molecular identifiers. MiXCR, applied by TCRdb to the RACE reads, yields one record per CDR3 protein. The table includes tens of thousands of distinct CDR3 sequences, approximately 7.6% detected once. General observations from the study: Since the donors had alopecia, their immune response may not be the same as that of healthy people.

The starting material was whole blood, obtained in connection with sensitization to the hapten diphenylcyclopropenone (DPC). This TCR was sampled from a woman in her 50s with alopecia areata. Some clones in this sample may be carry-over from other donors' samples.

The CDR3 sequence is CASSTWTGKETQYF. The CDR3 region has the DNA TGTGCCAGCAGTACCTGGACAGGGAAAGAGACCCAGTACTTC. This chain connects TRBV28 to TRBJ2-5; 8 bases fit TRBD1. CDR3 length: 14 residues. CDR1 is MDHEN and CDR2 is SYDVKM in the germline V gene. Germline trimming cut 5 bases from V and 3 bases from J; bases unmatched to any gene: 5.